Shown below are 20 T cell receptor beta chains from a single sample sequenced in a study of blood T cell repertoires in COVID-19. Some clones are missing from TCRdb's copy, which holds only in-frame ones; the method was immunoSEQ multiplex PCR. This sample yields hundreds of thousands of clones, of which 75% to 85% are seen a single time; 8.5% to 9.5% belongs to the top ten. The sample comprised PBMCs or T cells enriched from blood (not recorded which). Source of these receptors: a woman aged 45-65 years with acute COVID-19.

V usage is TRBV3-1 (or the pseudogene TRBV3-2) and J usage is TRBJ1-3; no definite D call. The CDR3 runs to 14 residues. The germline V gene encodes CDR1 LGHDT and CDR2 YNNKEL (reference sequence). Deletions cut 0 bases from V and 2 bases from J, with 5 bases between. CDR3 DNA sequence: TGTGCCAGCAGCCAAGATCGGGCTGGAAACACCATATATTTT. Translating gives CASSQDRAGNTIYF.

The chain has TRBV5-1 and TRBJ2-1; D possibly corresponds to TRBD2 (5 bases). The CDR3 contains 16 residues. Germline values: CDR1 SGHRS, CDR2 YFSETQ. The V end was cut by 1 base, the J end by 1 base, with 12 bases between. Here the CDR3 DNA reads TGCGCCAGCAGCTTGACAAGTACGGGGTCCTACAATGAGCAGTTCTTC. Translated: CASSLTSTGSYNEQFF.

The chain combines TRBV6-5 with TRBJ2-4; perhaps TRBD2 as D (5 bases). V gave up 11 bases and J gave up 0 bases, with 14 bases separating them. Germline V gene sequence: CDR1 MNHEY, CDR2 SVGAGI. This CDR3 has 14 residues. The CDR3 sequence: CAASMAGAKNIQYF. Written as DNA, the CDR3 is TGTGCCGCCTCCATGGCGGGAGCCAAAAACATTCAGTACTTC.

The rearrangement uses TRBV9 and TRBJ2-1, with D perhaps TRBD1 (6 bases). Germline CDR1 SGDLS, CDR2 YYNGEE. The CDR3 covers 15 residues. Trimming shortened V by 7 bases and J by 9 bases, and 23 bases separated the two germline ends. Here the CDR3 reads CASPLGLLGAGEQFF. The DNA for the CDR3 is TGTGCCAGCCCCTTGGGGCTGCTGGGGGCTGGTGAGCAGTTCTTC. The full variable domain, with the rest looked up from reference TRBV9 and TRBJ2-1, is DSGVTQTPKHLITATGQRVTLRCSPRSGDLSVYWYQQSLDQGLQFLIQYYNGEERAKGNILERFSAQQFPDLHSELNLSSLELGDSALYFCASPLGLLGAGEQFFGPGTRLTVL.

The J gene is TRBJ2-3, the V gene TRBV10-3, with D possibly TRBD2 on 5 matching bases. The V gene lost 0 bases and the J gene lost 4 bases, with 11 bases spanning the gap. Germline V lookup: CDR1 ENHRY, CDR2 SYGVKD. This CDR3 comprises 15 residues. Written as DNA, the CDR3 is TGTGCCATCAGTGAGTCAGGAGGAAACCCAGATACGCAGTATTTT. Translated: CAISESGGNPDTQYF.

This clone was seen just once. The CDR3 here is CASSFGQSKYGYTF. CDR3 coding DNA: TGTGCCAGCAGCTTTGGGCAGTCCAAATATGGCTACACCTTC. The chain recombines TRBV7-2 with TRBJ1-2; no clear D gene. V was shortened by 3 bases and J by 5 bases, with 13 bases between the two germline ends. Germline V gene sequence: CDR1 SGHTA, CDR2 FQGNSA. The CDR3 is 14 amino acids.

This clone was detected many times. The J gene is TRBJ1-2, the V gene TRBV30; 7 bases map to TRBD1. The CDR3 is made up of 13 amino acids. The V segment lost 2 bases and the J segment 7 bases; nucleotides outside the gene matches: 7. Germline CDR1 GTSNPN, CDR2 SVGIG (reference sequence). The DNA of the CDR3 is TGTGCCTGGAGTAGACAGGGCCTACGTGGCTACACCTTC. It translates to CAWSRQGLRGYTF.

The chain combines TRBV10-3 with TRBJ1-1; D perhaps matches TRBD1 (5 bases). The CDR3 spans 12 residues. V lost 2 bases and J lost 7, with 8 bases in between. Germline values: CDR1 ENHRY, CDR2 SYGVKD. CDR3: CAISELGGEAFF. As DNA, the CDR3 is TGTGCCATCAGTGAGCTGGGGGGTGAAGCTTTCTTT.

The chain has TRBV12-3 or TRBV12-4 and TRBJ1-5; the D is unclear. Trimming stripped 2 bases from V and 7 bases from J, with 9 bases between. This CDR3 spans 13 amino acids. CDR3 loop: CASSLSSHQPQHF. The DNA of the CDR3 is TGTGCCAGCAGTTTATCGAGTCACCAGCCCCAGCATTTT.

The chain has TRBV5-8 and TRBJ1-4; D is possibly TRBD1 (5 bases). CDR3 size: 15 residues. V lost 0 bases and J lost 2, with 8 bases in between. The germline V gene has CDR1 SGHTS and CDR2 YDEGEE. This chain's CDR3 is CASSLGQGTNEKLFF. The CDR3 DNA is TGTGCCAGCAGCTTGGGTCAGGGTACTAATGAAAAACTGTTTTTT.

This chain joins TRBV7-8 and TRBJ1-2; D unresolved. From germline, CDR1 is SGHVS and CDR2 FQNEAQ. V lost 0 bases and J lost 3, with 8 bases in between. The CDR3 spans 14 residues. As DNA, the CDR3 is TGTGCCAGCAGCTTAGCGGGAGCAGACTATGGCTACACCTTC. It translates to CASSLAGADYGYTF.

The V gene is TRBV10-3, the J gene TRBJ2-2; D ambiguous. CDR1 and CDR2 from the germline V gene are ENHRY and SYGVKD. CDR3 length equals 15 residues. Deletions cut 3 bases from V and 4 bases from J, with 12 bases between. The chain's CDR3 is CAISDVVLSTGELFF. The CDR3 region has the DNA TGTGCCATCAGTGACGTGGTTTTGAGCACCGGGGAGCTGTTTTTT.

The rearrangement joins TRBV2 to TRBJ1-4; 9 nucleotides match TRBD1. Unmatched junction bases numbered 6, after V lost 8 bases and J lost 2 bases. Germline V CDR1 and CDR2: SNHLY, FYNNEI. This CDR3 has 15 residues. This CDR3 is CASLTGGLTNEKLFF. The CDR3 region has the DNA TGTGCCAGCCTGACAGGGGGGCTTACTAATGAAAAACTGTTTTTT.

The genes are TRBV30 and TRBJ1-5; 7 nucleotides align to TRBD1. V was clipped by 4 bases and J by 5 bases; unmatched bases: 8. Per germline, CDR1 GTSNPN and CDR2 SVGIG (reference sequence). The CDR3 has 14 residues. DNA for the CDR3: TGTGCCTGGACCTTGACAGGGTCCTATCAGCCCCAGCATTTT. It translates to CAWTLTGSYQPQHF. Variable domain in full (rest from reference TRBV30 and TRBJ1-5): SQTIHQWPATLVQPVGSPLSLECTVEGTSNPNLYWYRQAAGRGLQLLFYSVGIGQISSEVPQNLSASRPQDRQFILSSKKLLLSDSGFYLCAWTLTGSYQPQHFGDGTRLSIL.

A remark on this clone: A junction end diverges from the germline sequence, so it may reflect a read error. The chain joins TRBV4-3 to TRBJ1-1; tentatively, D is TRBD1 (6 bases). This CDR3 spans 13 amino acids. The germline V gene encodes CDR1 LGHNA and CDR2 YSLEER. CDR3 residues: CASGHREGTEAFF. The CDR3 DNA follows: TGCGCCAGCGGCCACAGGGAGGGGACTGAAGCTTTCTTT.

V gene TRBV7-9 combines with J gene TRBJ2-1, with D possibly matching TRBD2 (6 bases). Germline values: CDR1 SEHNR, CDR2 FQNEAQ (reference sequence). The ends were cut back, 6 bases at V and 1 base at J, with 13 bases in the middle. CDR3 size: 15 residues. The CDR3 DNA follows: TGTGCCAGCAGATCATCCGGGACTTCCTACAATGAGCAGTTCTTC. Protein product: CASRSSGTSYNEQFF. Combining the CDR3 with reference TRBV7-9 and TRBJ2-1 gives the whole variable domain DTGVSQNPRHKITKRGQNVTFRCDPISEHNRLYWYRQTLGQGPEFLTYFQNEAQLEKSRLLSDRFSAERPKGSFSTLEIQRTEQGDSAMYLCASRSSGTSYNEQFFGPGTRLTVL.

The V and J genes are TRBV2 and TRBJ2-6; possible D gene TRBD2, 6 bases. V was clipped by 6 bases and J by 2 bases, with 11 bases between them. Germline lookup yields CDR1 SNHLY and CDR2 FYNNEI. This CDR3 has 15 amino acids. The CDR3 DNA follows: TGTGCCAGCAGGGGAGGCGGACCTGGGGCCAACGTCCTGACTTTC. It translates to CASRGGGPGANVLTF.

This chain links TRBV5-1 with TRBJ2-7; 11 bases agree with TRBD1. Trimming removed 2 bases from V and 1 base from J; junction bases left unmatched: 2. This CDR3 comprises 15 residues. Germline CDR1 SGHRS, CDR2 YFSETQ. The CDR3 region is CASSFGTGGSYEQYF. The CDR3 DNA follows: TGCGCCAGCAGCTTCGGGACAGGGGGGTCCTACGAGCAGTACTTC.

There are a few counts of this clone. The chain joins TRBV30 to TRBJ1-5, with 8 bases lining up with TRBD1. Germline V gene sequence: CDR1 GTSNPN, CDR2 SVGIG (reference sequence). The CDR3 runs 14 residues. J gave up 4 bases and V 2 bases, and 4 bases lay outside the gene matches. The DNA of the CDR3 is TGTGCCTGGAGTCGTGGACAGGGTAATCAGCCCCAGCATTTT. It yields the protein CAWSRGQGNQPQHF.

V and J are TRBV6-2 or TRBV6-3 and TRBJ1-2, with D unresolved. Trimming stripped 5 bases from V and 12 bases from J, with 13 bases between. This CDR3 contains 11 residues. Germline CDR1 MNHEY, CDR2 SVGEGT. In nucleotides, the CDR3 is TGTGCCAGCAGTAACAGACCGCCGAACACCTTC. Residues: CASSNRPPNTF.